This T cell receptor beta chain was recorded in a study of shared clonotypes between healthy human individuals. CDR3 size: 15 residues. The germline gives CDR1 LNHNV, CDR2 YYDKDF (reference sequence). The V end lost 0 bases, the J end lost 5 bases, and 10 bases lay between the germline ends. Cells designated naive CD8 were CD45RO-negative and were positively selected for CCR7, with terminally differentiated effector memory CD45RA+ cells excluded. In the original analysis: With immunoSEQ giving junction-only sequences and no quality scores, filtering differed. Here immunoSEQ multiplex PCR was the method, and the copy in TCRdb shows in-frame clones only, minus some. V and J calls plus clone size are reproduced from that table; the DNA served to infer D and trimming. Of more than 600,000 clones listed, around 90% are singletons.

The chain uses TRBV15 and TRBJ2-2; D gene unclear. The clonotype was recovered from a young man in good health. Specimen: naive CD8+ T cells sorted from blood. CDR3 DNA sequence: TGTGCCACCAGCAGAGATCCCGAAGGGACCGGGGAGCTGTTTTTT. It codes for CATSRDPEGTGELFF.